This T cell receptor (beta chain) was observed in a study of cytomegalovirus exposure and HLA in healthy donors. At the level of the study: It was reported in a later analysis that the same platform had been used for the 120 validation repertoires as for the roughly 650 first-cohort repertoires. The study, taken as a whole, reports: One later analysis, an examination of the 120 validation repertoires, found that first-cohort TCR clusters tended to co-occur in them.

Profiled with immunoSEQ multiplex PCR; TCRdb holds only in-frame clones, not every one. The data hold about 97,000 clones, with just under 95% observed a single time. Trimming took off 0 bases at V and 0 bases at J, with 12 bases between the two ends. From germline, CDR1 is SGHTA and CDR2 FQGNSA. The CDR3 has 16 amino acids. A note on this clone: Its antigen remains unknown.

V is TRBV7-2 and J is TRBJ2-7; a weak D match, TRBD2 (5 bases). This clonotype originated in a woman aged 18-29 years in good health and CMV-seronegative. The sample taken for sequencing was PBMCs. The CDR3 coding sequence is TGTGCCAGCAGCTTAGCGCGGGTTCCATCCTCCTACGAGCAGTACTTC. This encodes CASSLARVPSSYEQYF.